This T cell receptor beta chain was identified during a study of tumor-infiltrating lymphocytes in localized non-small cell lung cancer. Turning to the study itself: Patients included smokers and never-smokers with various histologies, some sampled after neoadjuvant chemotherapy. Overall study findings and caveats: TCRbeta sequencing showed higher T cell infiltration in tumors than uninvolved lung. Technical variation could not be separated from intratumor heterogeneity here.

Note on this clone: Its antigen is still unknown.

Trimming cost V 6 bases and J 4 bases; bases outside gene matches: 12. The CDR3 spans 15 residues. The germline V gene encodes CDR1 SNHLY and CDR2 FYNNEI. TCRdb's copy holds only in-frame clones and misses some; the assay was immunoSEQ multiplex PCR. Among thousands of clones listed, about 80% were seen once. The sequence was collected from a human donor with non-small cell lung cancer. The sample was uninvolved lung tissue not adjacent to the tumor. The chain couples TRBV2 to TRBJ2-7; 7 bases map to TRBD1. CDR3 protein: CASRKLQGPGYEQYF. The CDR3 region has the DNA TGTGCCAGCAGGAAGCTACAGGGGCCCGGGTACGAGCAGTACTTC.